Below, 30 T cell receptor beta chains from the same sample are listed, as sequenced in a study of CD8+ T cells in alopecia areata. cDNA serving as the sequencing template came from extracted, reverse transcribed RNA. Profiling relied on immunoSEQ multiplex PCR, and the TCRdb table lists in-frame clones only, not all of them. The sample lists about 97,000 clones, 41% occurring once. Material: CD4+ T cells sorted from blood. Receptors originate from a human donor with alopecia areata.

CDR3 sequence (DNA): TGCGCCAGCAGCTTAGGGGGCAGGTACAATGAGCAGTTCTTC. Translation gives CASSLGGRYNEQFF. The chain joins TRBV5-1 to TRBJ2-1; 7 bases agree with TRBD1. The CDR3 extends over 14 amino acids. Germline V lookup: CDR1 SGHRS, CDR2 YFSETQ. With V trimmed by 2 bases and J by 4 bases, 3 bases remained unmatched.

The J gene is TRBJ2-2, the V gene TRBV29-1; TRBD2 matches at 10 bases. Germline CDR1 and CDR2: SQVTM and ANQGSEA. J was trimmed by 5 bases and V by 4 bases; bases with no gene match: 4. The CDR3 loop spans 14 amino acids. CDR3 loop: CSVASGSRTGELFF. CDR3 in DNA: TGCAGCGTTGCTAGCGGGAGTCGGACCGGGGAGCTGTTTTTT.

This clone was seen more than once but under ten times. The chain uses TRBV7-3 and TRBJ2-3; 7 bases align to TRBD2. From germline, CDR1 is SGHTA and CDR2 FQGTGA. V was pared by 4 bases and J by 0 bases, with 10 bases of the junction left unmatched. The CDR3 extends over 17 amino acids. CDR3 region: CASSSVRGETSTDTQYF. Written as DNA, the CDR3 is TGTGCCAGCAGCTCCGTTCGGGGGGAGACTAGCACAGATACGCAGTATTTT.

The gene calls are TRBV15 and TRBJ2-5; D unresolved. Trimming cost V 1 base and J 13 bases, with 13 bases left between them. Germline assignment: CDR1 LNHNV and CDR2 YYDKDF (reference sequence). The CDR3 sequence is 12 residues long. The CDR3 sequence is CATSRAGQTPYF. CDR3 bases: TGTGCCACCAGCAGAGCAGGCCAGACTCCGTACTTC.

The gene calls are TRBV5-4 and TRBJ2-5, with 9 nucleotides matching TRBD1. Germline V gene lookup returns CDR1 SGHNT and CDR2 YYREEE (reference sequence). Trimming removed 2 bases from V and 0 bases from J; junction bases left unmatched: 8. The CDR3 is made up of 17 amino acids. For the CDR3, the DNA is TGTGCCAGCAGCTTCCCTCGACAGGGGGTCTACCAAGAGACCCAGTACTTC. Translating it yields CASSFPRQGVYQETQYF.

This clone was picked up a small number of times. The chain has TRBV7-9 and TRBJ2-5, with 7 bases lining up with TRBD1. The junction had 8 bases not matched to a gene; V was cut back by 5 bases and J by 2 bases. Per germline, CDR1 SEHNR and CDR2 FQNEAQ (reference sequence). The CDR3 totals 15 residues. The CDR3 coding sequence is TGTGCCAGCAGCCCTGGGACAGCGTATCAAGAGACCCAGTACTTC. This gives the protein CASSPGTAYQETQYF.

The CDR3 spells CASSSERGNFEQFF. As DNA, the CDR3 is TGTGCCAGCAGCTCAGAGCGTGGAAATTTTGAGCAGTTCTTC. The chain uses TRBV7-9 and TRBJ2-1; D not resolved. V shed 4 bases and J shed 9 bases, with 16 bases lying between them. The CDR3 runs 14 residues. The germline gives CDR1 SEHNR, CDR2 FQNEAQ (reference sequence). Using reference TRBV7-9 and TRBJ2-1 for the parts outside the CDR3, the full variable domain is DTGVSQNPRHKITKRGQNVTFRCDPISEHNRLYWYRQTLGQGPEFLTYFQNEAQLEKSRLLSDRFSAERPKGSFSTLEIQRTEQGDSAMYLCASSSERGNFEQFFGPGTRLTVL.

The V gene is TRBV2, the J gene TRBJ2-7; the match to TRBD1 covers 8 bases. The CDR3 sequence is 16 residues long. Trimming took 5 bases from V and 6 from J; bases not matched to a gene: 15. Per the germline V gene, CDR1 is SNHLY and CDR2 is FYNNEI. Written as DNA, the CDR3 is TGTGCCAGCAGTAAAAGTCGTGGGGGACAGGTACCCGAGCAGTACTTC. Amino acid sequence: CASSKSRGGQVPEQYF.

This clone has just one count. The gene calls are TRBV10-2 and TRBJ2-7, with 13 bases lining up with TRBD2. This CDR3 comprises 14 residues. Per germline, CDR1 WSHSY and CDR2 SAAADI. With V trimmed by 6 bases and J by 5 bases, 4 bases remained unmatched. The chain's CDR3 is CASRLAGGPHEQYF. The CDR3 DNA reads as TGCGCCAGCAGACTAGCGGGAGGGCCTCACGAGCAGTACTTC.

J is TRBJ2-2 and V is TRBV29-1; no clear D. Germline assignment: CDR1 SQVTM and CDR2 ANQGSEA. V lost 6 bases and J 3 bases, leaving 8 bases between the germline ends. The CDR3 contains 12 residues. The CDR3 loop reads CSVGRYTGELFF. The DNA for the CDR3 is TGCAGCGTAGGACGGTACACCGGGGAGCTGTTTTTT.

The chain joins TRBV2 to TRBJ2-7, with D perhaps matching TRBD1 (6 bases). CDR1 and CDR2 from the germline V gene are SNHLY and FYNNEI. This CDR3 has 12 amino acids. Trimming shortened V by 6 bases and J by 3 bases, and 9 bases separated the two germline ends. The CDR3 coding sequence is TGTGCCAGCAGAGGACAGAACTACGAGCAGTACTTC. It encodes CASRGQNYEQYF. Complete variable domain (other parts from reference TRBV2 and TRBJ2-7): EPEVTQTPSHQVTQMGQEVILRCVPISNHLYFYWYRQILGQKVEFLVSFYNNEISEKSEIFDDQFSVERPDGSNFTLKIRSTKLEDSAMYFCASRGQNYEQYFGPGTRLTVT.

The rearrangement links TRBV5-1 to TRBJ2-5; tentative D call: TRBD2 (8 bases). The CDR3 consists of 15 residues. Germline V gene data show CDR1 as SGHRS and CDR2 as YFSETQ. Trimming cost V 4 bases and J 2 bases, with 15 bases left between them. The CDR3 DNA reads as TGCGCCAGCAGCCTAGGGGGCGGGAGGCAAGAGACCCAGTACTTC. Its protein is CASSLGGGRQETQYF.

In nucleotides, the CDR3 is TGTGCCAGCAGCCCCGTAGGACAGCCCCAGCATTTT. It codes for CASSPVGQPQHF. The V and J genes are TRBV7-9 and TRBJ1-5; D unclear. The V gene's germline CDR1 is SEHNR and CDR2 FQNEAQ (reference sequence). V was clipped by 5 bases and J by 7 bases, with 9 bases between them. There are 12 residues in the CDR3.

The chain carries TRBV18 and TRBJ2-6; TRBD1 matches 8 bases. The CDR3 is 20 amino acids. Germline V gene data show CDR1 as KGHSH and CDR2 as LQKENI. Unmatched junction bases numbered 15, after V lost 2 bases and J lost 3 bases. The CDR3 sequence is CASSPMLGTGRYGGANVLTF. Written as DNA, the CDR3 is TGTGCCAGCTCACCAATGTTAGGGACAGGTCGTTATGGTGGGGCCAACGTCCTGACTTTC.

The sample holds a few counts of this clone. This chain connects TRBV7-8 to TRBJ2-7; D unresolved. The CDR3 consists of 13 residues. The germline V and J ends were trimmed by 4 bases and 1 base, with 8 bases remaining between them. Germline V gene sequence: CDR1 SGHVS, CDR2 FQNEAQ. CDR3 bases: TGTGCCAGCAGCTCAACCACATCCTACGAGCAGTACTTC. This encodes CASSSTTSYEQYF.

This chain links TRBV30 with TRBJ2-1; D is ambiguous. Per the germline V gene, CDR1 is GTSNPN and CDR2 is SVGIG (reference sequence). The CDR3 covers 11 residues. Trimming pared 0 bases from V and 6 bases from J, leaving 3 bases between. The CDR3 DNA reads TGTGCCTGGAGTGTGGGCAATGAGCAGTTCTTC. Translating it yields CAWSVGNEQFF. The whole variable domain, filled in from reference TRBV30 and TRBJ2-1, reads SQTIHQWPATLVQPVGSPLSLECTVEGTSNPNLYWYRQAAGRGLQLLFYSVGIGQISSEVPQNLSASRPQDRQFILSSKKLLLSDSGFYLCAWSVGNEQFFGPGTRLTVL.

The chain combines TRBV5-1 with TRBJ2-3, with TRBD2 identical over 15 bases. The trim removed 4 bases at V and 3 bases at J, leaving 6 bases unmatched. Germline CDR1 SGHRS, CDR2 YFSETQ. The CDR3 length is 17 residues. CDR3 sequence (DNA): TGCGCCAGCAGCCAAACGGGACTAGCGGGAGGTACAGATACGCAGTATTTT. This codes for CASSQTGLAGGTDTQYF. Looking up the rest from reference TRBV5-1 and TRBJ2-3 gives the full variable domain: KAGVTQTPRYLIKTRGQQVTLSCSPISGHRSVSWYQQTPGQGLQFLFEYFSETQRNKGNFPGRFSGRQFSNSRSEMNVSTLELGDSALYLCASSQTGLAGGTDTQYFGPGTRLTVL.

In this sample, this clone is medium-sized (0.01 to 0.1%). The chain uses TRBV14 and TRBJ2-3, with TRBD2 identical over 10 bases. Germline V lookup: CDR1 SGHDN, CDR2 FVKESK. CDR3 length: 16 residues. Trimming took 4 bases from V and 4 from J; bases not matched to a gene: 8. CDR3 protein: CASSPYLAGVSDTQYF. The CDR3 DNA follows: TGTGCCAGCAGCCCCTATCTAGCGGGAGTCTCAGATACGCAGTATTTT.

This clone has only a few counts. CDR3 in DNA: TGTGCCAGCAGTTCTAGGGACAGGGAATCCCACGAGCAGTACTTC. Residues: CASSSRDRESHEQYF. The chain employs TRBV7-9 and TRBJ2-7, with 9 bases aligning to TRBD1. The CDR3 is made up of 15 amino acids. The V gene's germline CDR1 is SEHNR and CDR2 FQNEAQ (reference sequence). V lost 6 bases, J lost 5 bases, and 11 bases stayed unmatched.

This clone was counted at least ten times. The rearrangement uses TRBV7-2 and TRBJ2-2, with TRBD2 as a possible D gene (6 bases). Germline loops: CDR1 SGHTA, CDR2 FQGNSA. The V gene lost 1 base and the J gene lost 4 bases, with 13 bases spanning the gap. The CDR3 is 16 residues long. Here the CDR3 DNA reads TGTGCCAGCAGCTTAGTTGCCGGGAGTATCACCGGGGAGCTGTTTTTT. Protein product: CASSLVAGSITGELFF. The full variable domain, its missing parts supplied by reference TRBV7-2 and TRBJ2-2, is GAGVSQSPSNKVTEKGKDVELRCDPISGHTALYWYRQSLGQGLEFLIYFQGNSAPDKSGLPSDRFSAERTGGSVSTLTIQRTQQEDSAVYLCASSLVAGSITGELFFGEGSRLTVL.

J is TRBJ2-3 and V is TRBV4-3; 8 bases fit TRBD2. With V trimmed by 1 base and J by 8 bases, 11 bases remained unmatched. Germline CDR1 reads LGHNA; CDR2 reads YSLEER. The CDR3 loop spans 16 amino acids. The CDR3 sequence: CASSQGTGGQRVTQYF. Here the CDR3 DNA reads TGCGCCAGCAGCCAAGGGACGGGGGGGCAAAGGGTTACGCAGTATTTT.

The chain uses TRBV4-2 and TRBJ1-2; perhaps TRBD1 as D (5 bases). Between the trimmed V and J ends, which lost 4 bases and 0 bases, there was a span of 18 bases. The CDR3 totals 17 residues. Germline CDR1 is LGHNA and CDR2 is YNFKEQ. CDR3 residues: CASSLNTRDGANYGYTF. The CDR3 DNA reads as TGTGCCAGCAGCCTAAACACCCGGGACGGAGCTAACTATGGCTACACCTTC.

This clone appeared once. The rearrangement joins TRBV30 to TRBJ1-5, with 10 bases matching TRBD1. The CDR3 totals 17 residues. Looked up from germline, CDR1 is GTSNPN and CDR2 is SVGIG (reference sequence). Trimming at V came to 2 bases and at J to 0 bases, leaving 7 bases not matched to a gene. CDR3 nucleotides: TGTGCCTGGAGTACGGGGACAGGGGATCCTAGCAATCAGCCCCAGCATTTT. Amino acids: CAWSTGTGDPSNQPQHF.

The rearrangement uses TRBV7-9 and TRBJ2-7; TRBD2 matches at 9 bases. Germline V gene lookup returns CDR1 SEHNR and CDR2 FQNEAQ (reference sequence). V shed 5 bases and J 6 bases; nucleotides not matched to a gene: 11. The CDR3 totals 15 residues. This CDR3 reads CASSPTLAGALEQYF. The CDR3 DNA follows: TGTGCCAGCAGCCCCACATTAGCGGGAGCTCTCGAGCAGTACTTC.

In its sample, this clone was seen a few times. V and J are TRBV7-8 and TRBJ2-7; 8 bases are shared with TRBD1. J was trimmed by 3 bases and V by 1 base; bases with no gene match: 5. From germline, CDR1 is SGHVS and CDR2 FQNEAQ. The CDR3 has 15 amino acids. CDR3 residues: CASSLDRTGIYEQYF. In DNA, the CDR3 is TGTGCCAGCAGCTTAGACCGGACAGGGATCTACGAGCAGTACTTC.

This chain joins TRBV18 and TRBJ2-2; 9 bases agree with TRBD1. J gave up 0 bases and V 3 bases, and 2 bases lay outside the gene matches. The germline V gene encodes CDR1 KGHSH and CDR2 LQKENI. The CDR3 runs to 16 residues. The CDR3 nucleotides are TGTGCCAGCTCACCCACAGGGGGCGCGAACACCGGGGAGCTGTTTTTT. Translating gives CASSPTGGANTGELFF.

V gene TRBV7-9 combines with J gene TRBJ2-7; either TRBD1 or TRBD2 may supply D (5 bases each). V lost 5 bases to trimming and J lost 6 bases, with 20 bases between them. Looked up from germline, CDR1 is SEHNR and CDR2 is FQNEAQ (reference sequence). The CDR3 has 15 amino acids. The CDR3 loop reads CASSTIGSIGGEQYF. The DNA of the CDR3 is TGTGCCAGCAGCACTATTGGGTCGATTGGGGGCGAGCAGTACTTC.

V is TRBV4-3 and J is TRBJ2-1, with D perhaps TRBD2 (6 bases). The CDR3 runs 14 residues. V was cut by 0 bases and J by 9 bases, with 12 bases left in between. Germline CDR1 and CDR2: LGHNA and YSLEER. CDR3 sequence reads: CASSQDVAGTEQFF. In DNA form, the CDR3 reads TGCGCCAGCAGCCAAGATGTGGCGGGGACTGAGCAGTTCTTC.

This clone was counted between two and nine times. This chain links TRBV30 with TRBJ1-4; tentatively, D is TRBD1 (6 bases). Trimming took 1 base from V and 3 from J, leaving 12 bases between them. Germline V gene data show CDR1 as GTSNPN and CDR2 as SVGIG (reference sequence). The CDR3 spans 15 residues. CDR3 in DNA: TGTGCCTGGAGTGCGCTACAGGGAGCTAATGAAAAACTGTTTTTT. Residues: CAWSALQGANEKLFF.

This chain joins TRBV7-3 and TRBJ1-6; D unclear. Germline V gene data show CDR1 as SGHTA and CDR2 as FQGTGA. This CDR3 spans 14 amino acids. Trimming took 5 bases from V and 8 from J, leaving 13 bases between them. The CDR3 is CASSPMGGYSPLHF. In DNA, the CDR3 is TGTGCCAGCAGCCCCATGGGCGGATATTCACCCCTCCACTTT.